Below, 13 T cell receptor beta chains from the same sample are listed, as sequenced in a study of shared clonotypes between healthy human individuals. Profiled with immunoSEQ multiplex PCR; TCRdb holds only in-frame clones, not every one. The data contain about 2.4 million clones, approximately 92% of them singletons. Material: naive CD4+ T cells sorted from blood. This sample's subset: CD45RA+ positively selected. These receptors all stem from a man aged 18 to 29 in good health.

Concerning this clone: The same CDR3 also results from other DNA sequences found in this sample. The J gene is TRBJ2-5, the V gene TRBV18, with TRBD2 matching over 8 bases. Trimming at V came to 6 bases and at J to 5 bases, leaving 5 bases not matched to a gene. This CDR3 contains 13 residues. Germline V CDR1 and CDR2: KGHSH, LQKENI. For the CDR3, the DNA is TGTGCCAGCTCTTCGGGACTAGGGGAGACCCAGTACTTC. Amino acid sequence: CASSSGLGETQYF.

The chain combines TRBV14 with TRBJ1-6; a weak D match, TRBD1 (5 bases). Germline V gives CDR1 SGHDN, CDR2 FVKESK. V was shortened by 4 bases and J by 8 bases, with 12 bases between the two germline ends. The CDR3 consists of 14 residues. In DNA form, the CDR3 reads TGTGCCAGCAGCCGTCGACAGAGAGATTCACCCCTCCACTTT. It yields the protein CASSRRQRDSPLHF.

The chain couples TRBV11-1 to TRBJ2-7; D may be TRBD1 (5 bases). The V end lost 5 bases, the J end lost 4 bases, and 15 bases lay between the germline ends. The germline V gene encodes CDR1 SGHAT and CDR2 FQDESV (reference sequence). CDR3 size: 14 residues. The CDR3, as DNA: TGTGCCAGCAGCCCGACTGGGGCGAGGTACGAGCAGTACTTC. Amino acids: CASSPTGARYEQYF.

V usage is TRBV6-1 and J usage is TRBJ2-5; D could derive from TRBD1 or TRBD2 (5 bases each). Trimming stripped 2 bases from V and 4 bases from J, with 17 bases between. The CDR3 contains 16 residues. Looked up from germline, CDR1 is MNHNS and CDR2 is SASEGT. This chain's CDR3 is CASSEQEGILIETQYF. The CDR3 region has the DNA TGTGCCAGCAGTGAACAAGAGGGGATCCTCATAGAGACCCAGTACTTC.

The chain combines TRBV4-1 with TRBJ2-6; D gene ambiguous. Trimming removed 2 bases at V and 1 base at J, with 12 bases between. CDR1 is MGHRA and CDR2 is YSYEKL in the germline V gene. The CDR3 totals 17 residues. CDR3 DNA sequence: TGCGCCAGCAGCCAAACAAAGTTAGAGTCTGGGGCCAACGTCCTGACTTTC. Its protein is CASSQTKLESGANVLTF.

The chain joins TRBV30 to TRBJ1-2, with D uncertain. Trimming removed 3 bases at V and 0 bases at J, with 8 bases between. The CDR3 runs 13 residues. Germline V gives CDR1 GTSNPN, CDR2 SVGIG (reference sequence). In nucleotides, the CDR3 is TGTGCCTGGAGCACAGATTCTAACTATGGCTACACCTTC. Protein: CAWSTDSNYGYTF.

This chain uses TRBV30 with TRBJ2-1; the match to TRBD2 covers 10 bases. The CDR3 consists of 13 residues. J was trimmed by 3 bases and V by 4 bases; bases with no gene match: 0. Germline V gives CDR1 GTSNPN, CDR2 SVGIG (reference sequence). The CDR3 spells CAWTSGGYNEQFF. CDR3 sequence (DNA): TGTGCCTGGACTAGCGGGGGCTACAATGAGCAGTTCTTC.

V gene TRBV29-1 combines with J gene TRBJ2-3; D is ambiguous. Per the germline V gene, CDR1 is SQVTM and CDR2 is ANQGSEA. The CDR3 totals 14 residues. Trimming pared 3 bases from V and 2 bases from J, leaving 12 bases between. The CDR3 DNA reads TGCAGCGTTGAGGATGCCGGGTTCACAGATACGCAGTATTTT. Translating gives CSVEDAGFTDTQYF.

The chain has TRBV29-1 and TRBJ2-5; TRBD1 might be the D (5 bases). CDR1 and CDR2 from the germline V gene are SQVTM and ANQGSEA. V lost 4 bases and J 3 bases, leaving 9 bases between the germline ends. This CDR3 has 12 residues. The CDR3 nucleotides read TGCAGCGTTGTTACGGACAAAGAGACCCAGTACTTC. This sequence encodes CSVVTDKETQYF.

The V call is TRBV5-4, the J call TRBJ2-3, with D possibly called TRBD1 or TRBD2 (5 bases each). There are 12 residues in the CDR3. V lost 6 bases and J lost 6, with 11 bases in between. CDR1 and CDR2 (germline): SGHNT, YYREEE (reference sequence). This CDR3 is CASTREGDTQYF. CDR3 sequence (DNA): TGTGCCAGCACCCGAGAGGGGGATACGCAGTATTTT.

The V and J genes are TRBV30 and TRBJ2-3; the match to TRBD2 covers 8 bases. V dropped 4 bases and J dropped 3; count of bases not matched to a gene: 6. The CDR3 covers 14 residues. Germline V gene data show CDR1 as GTSNPN and CDR2 as SVGIG (reference sequence). The CDR3 is CAWTLGGGTDTQYF. CDR3 nucleotide sequence: TGTGCCTGGACCCTCGGCGGGGGGACAGATACGCAGTATTTT.

The chain uses TRBV9 and TRBJ1-4, with 10 bases matching TRBD1. CDR3 length: 18 amino acids. The V and J ends lost 0 bases and 0 bases, in that order; junction bases with no gene match: 5. Germline V gene sequence: CDR1 SGDLS, CDR2 YYNGEE. CDR3 amino acids: CASSVGATGGTTNEKLFF. CDR3 in DNA: TGTGCCAGCAGCGTAGGGGCGACAGGGGGCACAACTAATGAAAAACTGTTTTTT. The entire variable domain, with the rest obtained from reference TRBV9 and TRBJ1-4, is as follows: DSGVTQTPKHLITATGQRVTLRCSPRSGDLSVYWYQQSLDQGLQFLIQYYNGEERAKGNILERFSAQQFPDLHSELNLSSLELGDSALYFCASSVGATGGTTNEKLFFGSGTQLSVL.

V is TRBV13 and J is TRBJ2-3; 15 bases match TRBD2. Trimming cost V 4 bases and J 0 bases; bases outside gene matches: 8. The CDR3 contains 19 residues. CDR1 is PRHDT, CDR2 FYEKMQ, per germline (reference sequence). The CDR3 is CASSSRGLAGGPSTDTQYF. In DNA, the CDR3 is TGTGCCAGCAGCTCCCGCGGACTAGCGGGGGGGCCTAGCACAGATACGCAGTATTTT.